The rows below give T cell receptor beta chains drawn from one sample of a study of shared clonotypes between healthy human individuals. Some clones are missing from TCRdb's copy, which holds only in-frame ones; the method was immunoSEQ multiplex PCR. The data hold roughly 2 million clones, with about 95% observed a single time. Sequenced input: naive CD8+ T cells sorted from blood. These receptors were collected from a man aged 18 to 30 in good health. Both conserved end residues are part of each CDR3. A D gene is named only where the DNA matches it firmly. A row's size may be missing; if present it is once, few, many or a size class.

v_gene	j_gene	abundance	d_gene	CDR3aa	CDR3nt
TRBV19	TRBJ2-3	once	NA	CASSIGGSLTQYF	TGTGCCAGTAGTATAGGGGGCAGCCTAACGCAGTATTTT
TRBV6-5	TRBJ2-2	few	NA	CASSYDGTGELFF	TGTGCCAGCAGTTACGACGGCACCGGGGAGCTGTTTTTT
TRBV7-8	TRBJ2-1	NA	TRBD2	CASSFSGGANEQFF	TGTGCCAGCAGCTTTAGCGGGGGGGCGAATGAGCAGTTCTTC
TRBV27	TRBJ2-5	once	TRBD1	CASSFRTGLQETQYF	TGTGCCAGCAGTTTCAGGACAGGTCTGCAAGAGACCCAGTACTTC
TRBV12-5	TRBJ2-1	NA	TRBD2	CASGWGTAGGYNEQFF	TGTGCTAGTGGTTGGGGGACGGCGGGAGGCTACAATGAGCAGTTCTTC
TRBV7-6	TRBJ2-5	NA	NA	CASSLASTAQETQYF	TGTGCCAGCAGCTTAGCGTCAACCGCCCAAGAGACCCAGTACTTC
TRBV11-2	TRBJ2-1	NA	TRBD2	CASSPGLADEQFF	TGTGCCAGCAGCCCAGGACTAGCCGATGAGCAGTTCTTC
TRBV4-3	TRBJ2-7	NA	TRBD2	CASSQDWGGSYEQYF	TGCGCCAGCAGCCAAGACTGGGGGGGCTCCTACGAGCAGTACTTC
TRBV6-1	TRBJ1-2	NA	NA	CASSDGAFYGYTF	TGTGCCAGCAGTGACGGCGCGTTCTATGGCTACACCTTC
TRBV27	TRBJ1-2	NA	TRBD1	CASSLTGTASGYTF	TGTGCCAGCAGTTTGACAGGGACGGCTAGCGGCTACACCTTC
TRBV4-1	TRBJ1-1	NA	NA	CASSQVGHNAEAFF	TGCGCCAGCAGCCAAGTCGGACATAACGCTGAAGCTTTCTTT
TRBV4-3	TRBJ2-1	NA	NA	CASSPSGNEQFF	TGCGCCAGCAGCCCCTCGGGCAATGAGCAGTTCTTC
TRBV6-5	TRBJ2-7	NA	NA	CASSYNGAPYEQYF	TGTGCCAGCAGTTACAACGGGGCTCCCTACGAGCAGTACTTC
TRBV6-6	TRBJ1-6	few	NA	CASTDGGTLHF	TGTGCCAGCACCGACGGAGGGACCCTCCACTTT
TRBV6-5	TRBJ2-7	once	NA	CASSYSTGQRTYEQYF	TGTGCCAGCAGTTACTCGACAGGACAGCGGACCTACGAGCAGTACTTC
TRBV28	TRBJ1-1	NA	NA	CASSLSGVNTEAFF	TGTGCCAGCAGTTTATCGGGGGTGAACACTGAAGCTTTCTTT
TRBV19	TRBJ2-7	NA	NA	CASTPLPGVWNEQYF	TGTGCCAGTACCCCTCTCCCCGGAGTTTGGAACGAGCAGTACTTC
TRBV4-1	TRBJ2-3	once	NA	CASSQVPTDTQYF	TGCGCCAGCAGCCAAGTTCCTACAGATACGCAGTATTTT
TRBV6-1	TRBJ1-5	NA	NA	CASKIQGVLNQPQHF	TGTGCCAGCAAGATTCAAGGGGTACTCAATCAGCCCCAGCATTTT
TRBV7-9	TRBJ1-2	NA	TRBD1	CASSPPGTESYGYTF	TGTGCCAGCAGCCCGCCCGGGACAGAATCCTATGGCTACACCTTC
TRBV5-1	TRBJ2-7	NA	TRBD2	CASRLAAAYEQYF	TGCGCCAGCAGGCTAGCGGCAGCCTACGAGCAGTACTTC
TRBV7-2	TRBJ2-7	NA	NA	CASSTTRDHYEQYF	TGTGCCAGCAGCACAACCCGGGACCACTACGAGCAGTACTTC
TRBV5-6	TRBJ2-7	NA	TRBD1	CASSSSTGGYEQYF	TGTGCCAGCAGCTCATCGACAGGGGGCTACGAGCAGTACTTC
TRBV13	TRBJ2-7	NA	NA	CASSLMGSLVYEQYF	TGTGCCAGCAGCTTAATGGGGTCTTTGGTGTACGAGCAGTACTTC
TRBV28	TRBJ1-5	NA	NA	CASSLTDYSNQPQHF	TGTGCCAGCAGTTTGACAGATTATAGCAATCAGCCCCAGCATTTT
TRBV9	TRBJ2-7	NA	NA	CASSVGGSGYEQYF	TGTGCCAGCAGCGTGGGCGGGTCTGGGTACGAGCAGTACTTC
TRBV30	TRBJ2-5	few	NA	CAWGWTEETQYF	TGTGCCTGGGGTTGGACAGAAGAGACCCAGTACTTC
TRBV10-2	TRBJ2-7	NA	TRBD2	CASSGRGSSYEQYF	TGCGCCAGCAGTGGGCGGGGGAGCTCCTACGAGCAGTACTTC
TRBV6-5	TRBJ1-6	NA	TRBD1	CASSYGQGSSPLHF	TGTGCCAGCAGTTATGGACAGGGTAGTTCACCCCTCCACTTT
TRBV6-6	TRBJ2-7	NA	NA	CASSYSLGQDYEQYF	TGTGCCAGCAGTTACTCTCTGGGCCAAGACTACGAGCAGTACTTC
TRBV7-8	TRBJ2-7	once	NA	CASSLFGGQSYEQYF	TGTGCCAGCAGCTTATTTGGGGGGCAATCCTACGAGCAGTACTTC
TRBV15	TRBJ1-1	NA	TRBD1	CATSRDRGQGLSEAFF	TGTGCCACCAGCAGAGATAGAGGACAGGGATTGTCTGAAGCTTTCTTT
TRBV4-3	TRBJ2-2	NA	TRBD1	CASSQDHRTGTGELFF	TGCGCCAGCAGCCAAGATCATCGGACAGGCACCGGGGAGCTGTTTTTT
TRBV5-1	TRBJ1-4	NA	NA	CASSTGTTTNEKLFF	TGCGCCAGCAGCACAGGGACGACAACTAATGAAAAACTGTTTTTT
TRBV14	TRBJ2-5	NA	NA	CASSQEWGTLKTQYF	TGTGCCAGCAGCCAAGAGTGGGGGACGTTAAAGACCCAGTACTTC
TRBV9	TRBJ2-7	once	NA	CASSVGGSRYEQYF	TGTGCCAGCAGCGTAGGGGGGTCTCGATACGAGCAGTACTTC
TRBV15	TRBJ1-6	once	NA	CATSTITGPSPLHF	TGTGCCACCTCTACGATAACGGGCCCATCACCCCTCCACTTT
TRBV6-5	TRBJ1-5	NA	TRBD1	CASSPGQGSRSPQHF	TGTGCCAGCAGCCCCGGACAGGGGTCCAGGTCTCCCCAGCATTTT
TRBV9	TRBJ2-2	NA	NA	CASSVTGSWRGELFF	TGTGCCAGCAGCGTAACCGGGAGCTGGAGAGGGGAGCTGTTTTTT
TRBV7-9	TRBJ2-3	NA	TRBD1	CASSLELWGQGLDTQYF	TGTGCCAGCAGCTTAGAACTGTGGGGACAGGGGCTAGATACGCAGTATTTT
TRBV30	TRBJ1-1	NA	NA	CAWSRGQDTEAFF	TGTGCCTGGAGTCGGGGGCAGGACACTGAAGCTTTCTTT
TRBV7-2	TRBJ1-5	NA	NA	CASSFGSYSNQPQHF	TGTGCCAGCAGCTTCGGGAGTTATAGCAATCAGCCCCAGCATTTT
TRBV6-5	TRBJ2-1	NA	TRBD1	CASSFLDRASEQFF	TGTGCCAGCAGTTTCCTGGACAGGGCATCTGAGCAGTTCTTC
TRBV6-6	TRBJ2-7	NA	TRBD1	CASSYSTGEGPYEQYF	TGTGCCAGCAGTTACTCGACAGGGGAAGGCCCCTACGAGCAGTACTTC
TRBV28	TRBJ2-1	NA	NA	CASSFPRSPLQGEQFF	TGTGCCAGCAGTTTCCCCCGCTCTCCACTGCAGGGGGAGCAGTTCTTC
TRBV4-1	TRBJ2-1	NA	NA	CASSHVVLDNYNEQFF	TGCGCCAGCAGCCATGTGGTTCTAGACAATTACAATGAGCAGTTCTTC
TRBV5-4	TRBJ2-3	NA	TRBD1	CASSIGTGSTDTQYF	TGTGCCAGCAGCATTGGGACAGGGAGCACAGATACGCAGTATTTT
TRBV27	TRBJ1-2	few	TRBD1	CASSPLGQAYGYTF	TGTGCCAGCAGTCCCCTGGGACAGGCCTATGGCTACACCTTC